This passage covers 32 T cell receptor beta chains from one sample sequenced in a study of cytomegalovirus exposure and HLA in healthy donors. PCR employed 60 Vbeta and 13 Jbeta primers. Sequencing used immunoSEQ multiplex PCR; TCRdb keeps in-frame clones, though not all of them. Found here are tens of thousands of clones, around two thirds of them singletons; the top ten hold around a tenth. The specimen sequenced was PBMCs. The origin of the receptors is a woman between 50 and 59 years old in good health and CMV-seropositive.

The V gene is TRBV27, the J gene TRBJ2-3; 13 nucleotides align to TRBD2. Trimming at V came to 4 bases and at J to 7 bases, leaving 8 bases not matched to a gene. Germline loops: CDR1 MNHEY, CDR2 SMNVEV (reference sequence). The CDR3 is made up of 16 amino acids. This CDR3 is CASSSVGLAGVNTQYF. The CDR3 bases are TGTGCCAGCAGTTCAGTAGGACTAGCGGGGGTGAATACGCAGTATTTT.

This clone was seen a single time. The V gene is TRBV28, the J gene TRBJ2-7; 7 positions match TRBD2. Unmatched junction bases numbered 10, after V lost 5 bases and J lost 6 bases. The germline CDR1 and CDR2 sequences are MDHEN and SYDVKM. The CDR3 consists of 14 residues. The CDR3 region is CASSRGTMPGEQYF. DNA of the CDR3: TGTGCCAGCAGTCGCGGGACTATGCCGGGCGAGCAGTACTTC.

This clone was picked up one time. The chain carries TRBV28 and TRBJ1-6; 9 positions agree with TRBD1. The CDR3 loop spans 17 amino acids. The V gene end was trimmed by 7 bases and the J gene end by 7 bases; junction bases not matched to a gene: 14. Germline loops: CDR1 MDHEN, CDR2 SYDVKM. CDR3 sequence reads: CASTPIQGALWNSPLHF. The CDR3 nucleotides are TGTGCCAGCACACCCATACAGGGGGCTCTATGGAATTCACCCCTCCACTTT.

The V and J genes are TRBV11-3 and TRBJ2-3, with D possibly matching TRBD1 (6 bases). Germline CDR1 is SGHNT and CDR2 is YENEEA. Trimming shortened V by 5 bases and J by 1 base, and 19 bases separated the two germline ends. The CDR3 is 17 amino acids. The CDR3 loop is CASSPGTGQTGTDTQYF. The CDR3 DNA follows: TGTGCCAGCAGCCCCGGAACAGGACAGACTGGCACAGATACGCAGTATTTT.

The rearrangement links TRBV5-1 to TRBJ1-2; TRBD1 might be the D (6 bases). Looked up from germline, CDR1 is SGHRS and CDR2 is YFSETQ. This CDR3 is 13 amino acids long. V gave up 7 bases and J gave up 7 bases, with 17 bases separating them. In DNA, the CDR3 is TGCGCCAGCTCAGGTGGGGGCGGTGGTGGCTACACCTTC. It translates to CASSGGGGGGYTF.

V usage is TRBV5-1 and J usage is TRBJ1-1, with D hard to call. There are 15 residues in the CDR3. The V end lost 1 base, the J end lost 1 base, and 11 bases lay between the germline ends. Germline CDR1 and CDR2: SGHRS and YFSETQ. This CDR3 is CASSLSTAENTEAFF. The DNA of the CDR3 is TGCGCCAGCAGCTTGTCAACCGCAGAGAACACTGAAGCTTTCTTT.

The DNA of the CDR3 is TGCAGCGGGCTCGACAGGGGGCCCCTAGTCTGTTTCTACGAGCAGTACTTC. Its translation is CSGLDRGPLVCFYEQYF. The chain has TRBV29-1 and TRBJ2-7; 10 bases are shared with TRBD1. The CDR3 consists of 17 residues. Germline assignment: CDR1 SQVTM and CDR2 ANQGSEA. V lost 7 bases, J lost 3 bases, and 18 bases stayed unmatched.

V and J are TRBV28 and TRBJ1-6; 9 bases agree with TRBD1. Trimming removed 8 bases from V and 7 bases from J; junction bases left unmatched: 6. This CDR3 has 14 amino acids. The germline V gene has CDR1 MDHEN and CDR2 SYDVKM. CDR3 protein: CASEGQGANSPLHF. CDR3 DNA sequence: TGTGCCAGCGAGGGACAGGGAGCGAATTCACCCCTCCACTTT.

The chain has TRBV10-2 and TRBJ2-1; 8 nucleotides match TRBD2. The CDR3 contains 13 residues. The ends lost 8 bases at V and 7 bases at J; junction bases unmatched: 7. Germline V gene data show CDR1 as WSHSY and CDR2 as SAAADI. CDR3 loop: CASYGTSKNEQFF. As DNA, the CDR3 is TGCGCCAGCTACGGGACTAGTAAGAATGAGCAGTTCTTC.

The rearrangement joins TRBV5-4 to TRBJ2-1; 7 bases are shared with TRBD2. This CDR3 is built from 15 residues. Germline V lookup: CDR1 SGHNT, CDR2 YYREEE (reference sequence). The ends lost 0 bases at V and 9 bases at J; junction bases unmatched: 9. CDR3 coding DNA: TGTGCCAGCAGCTTGGGGGGAGGGCGGGAAAGTGAGCAGTTCTTC. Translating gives CASSLGGGRESEQFF.

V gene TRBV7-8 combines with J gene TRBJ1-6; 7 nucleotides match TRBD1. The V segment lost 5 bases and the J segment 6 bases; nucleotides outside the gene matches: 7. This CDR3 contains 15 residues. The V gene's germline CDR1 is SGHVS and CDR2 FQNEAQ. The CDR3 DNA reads TGTGCCAGCAGCCCAGGACAGGTCCTTAATTCACCCCTCCACTTT. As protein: CASSPGQVLNSPLHF.

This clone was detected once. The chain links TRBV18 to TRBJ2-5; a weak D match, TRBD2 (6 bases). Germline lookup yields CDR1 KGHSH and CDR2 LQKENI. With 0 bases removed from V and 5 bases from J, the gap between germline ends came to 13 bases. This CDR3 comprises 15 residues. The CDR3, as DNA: TGTGCCAGCTCACCACCGGAGGGATCGGGTGAGACCCAGTACTTC. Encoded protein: CASSPPEGSGETQYF.

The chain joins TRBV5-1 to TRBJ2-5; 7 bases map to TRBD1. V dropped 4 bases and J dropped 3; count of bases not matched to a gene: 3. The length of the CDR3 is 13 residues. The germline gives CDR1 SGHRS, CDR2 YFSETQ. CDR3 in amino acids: CASSRQGEETQYF. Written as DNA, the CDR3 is TGCGCCAGCAGCAGGCAGGGGGAAGAGACCCAGTACTTC. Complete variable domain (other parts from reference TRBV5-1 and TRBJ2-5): KAGVTQTPRYLIKTRGQQVTLSCSPISGHRSVSWYQQTPGQGLQFLFEYFSETQRNKGNFPGRFSGRQFSNSRSEMNVSTLELGDSALYLCASSRQGEETQYFGPGTRLLVL.

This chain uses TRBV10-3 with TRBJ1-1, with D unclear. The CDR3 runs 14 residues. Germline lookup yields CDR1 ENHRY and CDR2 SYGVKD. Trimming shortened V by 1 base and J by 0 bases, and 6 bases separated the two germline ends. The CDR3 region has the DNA TGTGCCATCAGTGAGTGGGGAGTGAACACTGAAGCTTTCTTT. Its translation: CAISEWGVNTEAFF.

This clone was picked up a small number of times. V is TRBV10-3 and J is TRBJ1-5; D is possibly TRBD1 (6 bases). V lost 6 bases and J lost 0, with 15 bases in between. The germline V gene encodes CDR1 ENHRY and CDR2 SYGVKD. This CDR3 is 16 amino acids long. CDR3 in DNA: TGTGCCATCAGGAAGGGGGGGGGTGATAGCAATCAGCCCCAGCATTTT. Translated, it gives CAIRKGGGDSNQPQHF.

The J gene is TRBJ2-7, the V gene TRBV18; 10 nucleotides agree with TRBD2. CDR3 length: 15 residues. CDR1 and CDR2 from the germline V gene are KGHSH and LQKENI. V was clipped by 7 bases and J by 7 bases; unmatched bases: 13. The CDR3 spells CASWPGAGGPREQYF. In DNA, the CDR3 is TGTGCCAGCTGGCCTGGAGCGGGAGGGCCGCGGGAGCAGTACTTC.

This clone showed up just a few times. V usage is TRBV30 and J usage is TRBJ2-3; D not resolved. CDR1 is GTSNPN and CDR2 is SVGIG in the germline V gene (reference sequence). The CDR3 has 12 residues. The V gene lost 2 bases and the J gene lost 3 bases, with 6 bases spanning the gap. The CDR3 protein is CAWSPQTDTQYF. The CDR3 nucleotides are TGTGCCTGGAGTCCCCAAACAGATACGCAGTATTTT.

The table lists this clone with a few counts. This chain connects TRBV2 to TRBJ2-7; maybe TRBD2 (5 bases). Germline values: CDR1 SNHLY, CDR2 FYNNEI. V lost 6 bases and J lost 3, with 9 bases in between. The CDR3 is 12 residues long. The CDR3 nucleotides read TGTGCCAGCAGGGACTTATTCTACGAGCAGTACTTC. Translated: CASRDLFYEQYF. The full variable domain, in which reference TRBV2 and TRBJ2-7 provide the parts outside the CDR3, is EPEVTQTPSHQVTQMGQEVILRCVPISNHLYFYWYRQILGQKVEFLVSFYNNEISEKSEIFDDQFSVERPDGSNFTLKIRSTKLEDSAMYFCASRDLFYEQYFGPGTRLTVT.

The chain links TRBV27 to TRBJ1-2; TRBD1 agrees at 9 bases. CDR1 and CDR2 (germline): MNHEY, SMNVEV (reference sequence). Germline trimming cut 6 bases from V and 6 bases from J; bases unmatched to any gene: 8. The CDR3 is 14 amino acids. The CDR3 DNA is TGTGCCAGCAGCCGCCGGGACAGGGCGGATGGCTACACCTTC. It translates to CASSRRDRADGYTF.

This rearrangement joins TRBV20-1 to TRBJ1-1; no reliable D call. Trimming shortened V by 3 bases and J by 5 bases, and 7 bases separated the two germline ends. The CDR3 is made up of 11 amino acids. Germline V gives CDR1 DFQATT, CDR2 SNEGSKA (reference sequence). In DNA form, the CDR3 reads TGCAGTGCTAGTTATCGGACTGAAGCTTTCTTT. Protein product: CSASYRTEAFF.

CDR3 sequence (DNA): TGCGCCTCCTTTGAGTTAAGACAGGGGATTTCACCCCTCCACTTT. It encodes CASFELRQGISPLHF. The chain carries TRBV5-1 and TRBJ1-6, with 8 bases lining up with TRBD1. The CDR3 has 15 amino acids. The germline gives CDR1 SGHRS, CDR2 YFSETQ. V trimming: 10 bases; J trimming: 9 bases; junction bases outside the gene matches: 15.

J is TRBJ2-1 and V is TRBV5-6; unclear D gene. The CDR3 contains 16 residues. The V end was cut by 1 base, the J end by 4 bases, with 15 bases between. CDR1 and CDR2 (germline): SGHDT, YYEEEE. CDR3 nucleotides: TGTGCCAGCAGCTTGATCCGACAAACCCCTTACAATGAGCAGTTCTTC. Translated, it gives CASSLIRQTPYNEQFF.

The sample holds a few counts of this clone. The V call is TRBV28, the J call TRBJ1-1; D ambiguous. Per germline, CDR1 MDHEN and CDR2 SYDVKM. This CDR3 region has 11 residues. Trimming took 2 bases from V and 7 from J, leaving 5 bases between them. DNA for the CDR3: TGTGCCAGCAGTTTAGCGGTTGAAGCTTTCTTT. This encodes CASSLAVEAFF.

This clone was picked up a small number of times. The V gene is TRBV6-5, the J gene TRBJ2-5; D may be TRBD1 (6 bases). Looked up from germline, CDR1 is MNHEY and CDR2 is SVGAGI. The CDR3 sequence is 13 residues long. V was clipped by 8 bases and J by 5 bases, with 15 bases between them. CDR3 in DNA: TGTGCCAGCGTCCGGCAGGGGTCCGAGACCCAGTACTTC. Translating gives CASVRQGSETQYF.

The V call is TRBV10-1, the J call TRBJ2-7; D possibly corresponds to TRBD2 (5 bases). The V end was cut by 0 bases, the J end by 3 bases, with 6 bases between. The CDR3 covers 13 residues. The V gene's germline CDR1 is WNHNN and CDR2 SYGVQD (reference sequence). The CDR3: CASSESRGYEQYF. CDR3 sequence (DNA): TGCGCCAGCAGTGAGTCCCGGGGCTACGAGCAGTACTTC.

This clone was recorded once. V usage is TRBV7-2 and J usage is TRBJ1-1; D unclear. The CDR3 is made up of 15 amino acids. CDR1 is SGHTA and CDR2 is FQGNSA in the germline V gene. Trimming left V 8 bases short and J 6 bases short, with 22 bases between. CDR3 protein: CASGGLGIGKAEAFF. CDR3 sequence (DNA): TGTGCCAGCGGAGGGCTTGGAATCGGGAAGGCTGAAGCTTTCTTT.

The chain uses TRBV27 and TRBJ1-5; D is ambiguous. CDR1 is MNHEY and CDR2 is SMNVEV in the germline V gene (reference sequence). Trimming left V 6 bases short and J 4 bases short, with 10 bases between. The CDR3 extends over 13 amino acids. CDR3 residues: CASSNSFNQPQHF. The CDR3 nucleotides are TGTGCCAGCAGCAACAGTTTTAATCAGCCCCAGCATTTT.

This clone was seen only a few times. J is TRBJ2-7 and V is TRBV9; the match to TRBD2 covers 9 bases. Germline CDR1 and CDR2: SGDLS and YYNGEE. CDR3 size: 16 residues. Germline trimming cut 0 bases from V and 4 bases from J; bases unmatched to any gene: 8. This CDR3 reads CASSVDLSGSPYEQYF. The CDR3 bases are TGTGCCAGCAGCGTAGACCTTAGCGGGAGTCCATACGAGCAGTACTTC.

CDR3: CASSVDGGTTDTQYF. The CDR3 DNA sequence: TGTGCCAGCAGCGTGGACGGGGGGACAACAGATACGCAGTATTTT. The chain links TRBV9 to TRBJ2-3, with D maybe TRBD2 (7 bases). The CDR3 runs to 15 residues. Germline V gene data show CDR1 as SGDLS and CDR2 as YYNGEE. V lost 2 bases and J 3 bases, leaving 13 bases between the germline ends. The full variable domain, with the rest looked up from reference TRBV9 and TRBJ2-3, is DSGVTQTPKHLITATGQRVTLRCSPRSGDLSVYWYQQSLDQGLQFLIQYYNGEERAKGNILERFSAQQFPDLHSELNLSSLELGDSALYFCASSVDGGTTDTQYFGPGTRLTVL.

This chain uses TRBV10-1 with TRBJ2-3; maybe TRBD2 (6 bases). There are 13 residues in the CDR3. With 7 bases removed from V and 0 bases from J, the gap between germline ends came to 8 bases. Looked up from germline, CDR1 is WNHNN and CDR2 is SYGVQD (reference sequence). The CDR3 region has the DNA TGCGCCAGCAAAGGGACTAGCACAGATACGCAGTATTTT. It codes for CASKGTSTDTQYF.

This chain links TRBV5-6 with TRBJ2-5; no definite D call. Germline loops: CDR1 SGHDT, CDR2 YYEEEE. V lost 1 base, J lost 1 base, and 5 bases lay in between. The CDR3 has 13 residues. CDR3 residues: CASSLTPQETQYF. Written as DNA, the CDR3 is TGTGCCAGCAGCTTGACTCCCCAAGAGACCCAGTACTTC. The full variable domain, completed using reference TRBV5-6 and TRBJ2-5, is DAGVTQSPTHLIKTRGQQVTLRCSPKSGHDTVSWYQQALGQGPQFIFQYYEEEERQRGNFPDRFSGHQFPNYSSELNVNALLLGDSALYLCASSLTPQETQYFGPGTRLLVL.

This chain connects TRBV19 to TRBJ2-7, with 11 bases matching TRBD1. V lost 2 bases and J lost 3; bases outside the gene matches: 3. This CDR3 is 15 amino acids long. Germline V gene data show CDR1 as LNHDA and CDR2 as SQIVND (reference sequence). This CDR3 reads CASSISGTGGYEQYF. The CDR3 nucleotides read TGTGCCAGTAGTATATCCGGGACAGGGGGCTACGAGCAGTACTTC.